The 18 T cell receptor beta chains below were found in one sample sequenced in a study of T-cell reconstitution after alpha-beta-depleted transplantation in children. TCRbeta library preparation incorporated unique molecular identifiers. TCRdb re-called the PCR reads through MiXCR, storing one row per CDR3 protein. The sample contains roughly 180,000 distinct CDR3 sequences, about 14% of which appear only once. The starting material was PBMCs from the stem cell graft donor, obtained from the stem cell graft. Receptors were obtained from a human donor who donated a stem cell graft to a child with acute lymphoblastic leukemia.

This clonotype was observed many times. The rearrangement joins TRBV12-3 or TRBV12-4 to TRBJ2-4; D is perhaps TRBD2 (6 bases). V was clipped by 1 base and J by 1 base, with 11 bases between them. The CDR3 length is 16 residues. DNA of the CDR3: TGTGCCAGCAGTTTAGGGAGAGGAGGGGCCAAAAACATTCAGTACTTC. This codes for CASSLGRGGAKNIQYF.

This clonotype was counted ten times or more. V usage is TRBV20-1 and J usage is TRBJ2-1; weak D call: TRBD2 (6 bases). V was trimmed by 1 base and J by 12 bases, leaving 10 bases between them. This CDR3 comprises 11 residues. The germline gives CDR1 DFQATT, CDR2 SNEGSKA (reference sequence). The CDR3 sequence is CSARAGDGQFF. The CDR3 DNA is TGCAGTGCTAGAGCGGGAGACGGGCAGTTCTTC.

J is TRBJ2-3 and V is TRBV19; 7 bases agree with TRBD2. Unmatched junction bases numbered 11, after V lost 3 bases and J lost 5 bases. The CDR3 loop spans 16 amino acids. CDR1 is LNHDA, CDR2 SQIVND, per germline (reference sequence). DNA for the CDR3: TGTGCCAGTAGTATCCTAGCGGAGGAGAAAAGAGATACGCAGTATTTT. Translating it yields CASSILAEEKRDTQYF.

This clonotype was observed many times. The chain joins TRBV5-1 to TRBJ2-1; no clear D gene. This CDR3 has 15 residues. Looked up from germline, CDR1 is SGHRS and CDR2 is YFSETQ. The ends were cut back, 4 bases at V and 0 bases at J, with 11 bases in the middle. The CDR3 DNA sequence: TGCGCCAGCAGCCCGGACGCAAGCTCCTACAATGAGCAGTTCTTC. Its protein is CASSPDASSYNEQFF. Drawing the rest from reference TRBV5-1 and TRBJ2-1, the complete variable domain is KAGVTQTPRYLIKTRGQQVTLSCSPISGHRSVSWYQQTPGQGLQFLFEYFSETQRNKGNFPGRFSGRQFSNSRSEMNVSTLELGDSALYLCASSPDASSYNEQFFGPGTRLTVL.

There are many counts of this clonotype. The genes are TRBV20-1 and TRBJ2-3; 9 positions match TRBD1. V lost 3 bases and J lost 4; bases outside the gene matches: 8. Germline CDR1 is DFQATT and CDR2 is SNEGSKA (reference sequence). The CDR3 contains 15 residues. The CDR3 DNA follows: TGCAGTGCTAGGGAAAAGACAGGGGGAGCAGATACGCAGTATTTT. Translation: CSAREKTGGADTQYF.

There are many counts of this clonotype. This chain joins TRBV29-1 and TRBJ2-6; D might be TRBD2 (7 bases). The CDR3 length is 15 residues. Germline V gene sequence: CDR1 SQVTM, CDR2 ANQGSEA. V was cut by 6 bases and J by 4 bases, with 16 bases left in between. The CDR3 is CSVRGGVPGANVLTF. DNA of the CDR3: TGCAGCGTGCGAGGGGGGGTCCCGGGGGCCAACGTCCTGACTTTC.

This clonotype showed up many times. The chain joins TRBV29-1 to TRBJ2-1; either TRBD1 or TRBD2 may fit D (6 bases each). Germline CDR1 SQVTM, CDR2 ANQGSEA. V gave up 6 bases and J gave up 5 bases, with 14 bases separating them. This CDR3 region has 13 residues. CDR3 residues: CSVKPGAHNEQFF. CDR3 bases: TGCAGCGTCAAACCGGGGGCCCACAATGAGCAGTTCTTC.

The chain is built from TRBV20-1 and TRBJ2-5; D tentatively reads TRBD1 or TRBD2 (7 bases each). The CDR3 totals 18 residues. Germline assignment: CDR1 DFQATT and CDR2 SNEGSKA (reference sequence). V lost 2 bases, J lost 2 bases, and 24 bases lay in between. The CDR3: CSARHTTRGGRVQETQYF. The DNA of the CDR3 is TGCAGTGCTAGACACACAACCAGGGGGGGGAGGGTTCAAGAGACCCAGTACTTC.

This clonotype showed up many times. This chain uses TRBV6-5 with TRBJ2-5; D might be TRBD1 or TRBD2, each matching 5 bases. CDR3 length: 13 residues. Trimming left V 6 bases short and J 3 bases short, with 11 bases between. CDR1 is MNHEY, CDR2 SVGAGI, per germline. For the CDR3, the DNA is TGTGCCAGCAGATATGGGGGTGAAGAGACCCAGTACTTC. Encoded protein: CASRYGGEETQYF.

The sample holds many counts of this clonotype. V usage is TRBV7-8 and J usage is TRBJ2-7; perhaps TRBD2 as D (6 bases). The CDR3 sequence is 15 residues long. CDR1 and CDR2 (germline): SGHVS, FQNEAQ. Trimming left V 5 bases short and J 2 bases short, with 16 bases between. DNA for the CDR3: TGTGCCAGCAGCCCATGGGAGGTACGTGCCTACGAGCAGTACTTC. Its translation is CASSPWEVRAYEQYF.

The CDR3 DNA reads as TGTGCCAGCAGTTTCGCACTAGCGGACTACGAGCAGTACTTC. Its translation: CASSFALADYEQYF. The chain couples TRBV12-3 or TRBV12-4 to TRBJ2-7, with 8 bases identical to TRBD2. The V segment lost 3 bases and the J segment 3 bases; nucleotides outside the gene matches: 4. The CDR3 sequence is 14 residues long.

V and J are TRBV29-1 and TRBJ2-5; a weak D match, TRBD1 (6 bases). Trimming removed 4 bases from V and 2 bases from J, with 8 bases in between. The CDR3 covers 12 residues. Germline V gene data show CDR1 as SQVTM and CDR2 as ANQGSEA. This CDR3 reads CSVGQAQETQYF. Written as DNA, the CDR3 is TGCAGCGTTGGACAGGCTCAAGAGACCCAGTACTTC.

This clonotype was seen only a few times. V gene TRBV5-1 combines with J gene TRBJ2-2; D call uncertain. Trimming took 7 bases from V and 3 from J, leaving 28 bases between them. Per the germline V gene, CDR1 is SGHRS and CDR2 is YFSETQ. This CDR3 comprises 19 residues. The CDR3 DNA is TGCGCCAGCGCAACATCGGTAGGACGAGTCAAGAGGTACACCGGGGAGCTGTTTTTT. It translates to CASATSVGRVKRYTGELFF.

V gene TRBV5-6 combines with J gene TRBJ1-2; 10 bases are shared with TRBD1. The trim removed 1 base at V and 5 bases at J, leaving 5 bases unmatched. Germline V gene lookup returns CDR1 SGHDT and CDR2 YYEEEE. The CDR3 covers 15 residues. CDR3 DNA sequence: TGTGCCAGCAGCTTGAGGGACAGGGGACCTTATGGCTACACCTTC. It specifies CASSLRDRGPYGYTF. Using reference TRBV5-6 and TRBJ1-2 for the parts outside the CDR3, the full variable domain is DAGVTQSPTHLIKTRGQQVTLRCSPKSGHDTVSWYQQALGQGPQFIFQYYEEEERQRGNFPDRFSGHQFPNYSSELNVNALLLGDSALYLCASSLRDRGPYGYTFGSGTRLTVV.

This clonotype was seen a few times. The V gene is TRBV20-1, the J gene TRBJ1-3, with D maybe TRBD1 (5 bases). Germline V gives CDR1 DFQATT, CDR2 SNEGSKA (reference sequence). CDR3 size: 14 residues. Trimming removed 1 base from V and 2 bases from J, with 9 bases in between. The CDR3 protein is CSARGPGPGNTIYF. The CDR3 DNA is TGCAGTGCTAGAGGTCCGGGACCTGGAAACACCATATATTTT.

In regard to this clonotype: At one boundary the junction diverges from the germline segment, which might be a read error. The chain combines TRBV3-1 with TRBJ2-7; the match to TRBD1 covers 9 bases. Germline values: CDR1 LGHDT, CDR2 YNNKEL (reference sequence). This CDR3 has 16 residues. For the CDR3, the DNA is TGTGCCTGCAGCCAAGACCGGGGGACAGGGCAGAACGAGCAGTACTTC. Amino acid sequence: CACSQDRGTGQNEQYF.

This clonotype came up many times. The gene calls are TRBV6-1 and TRBJ2-3; 10 bases are a match to TRBD2. This CDR3 spans 16 amino acids. Germline-derived CDR1 and CDR2 are MNHNS and SASEGT. V dropped 2 bases and J dropped 2; count of bases not matched to a gene: 4. DNA for the CDR3: TGTGCCAGCAGTGAACAACTAGCGGGGCTCACAGATACGCAGTATTTT. Its translation is CASSEQLAGLTDTQYF.

V gene TRBV20-1 combines with J gene TRBJ2-7; 8 bases fit TRBD2. In germline, CDR1 is DFQATT, CDR2 SNEGSKA (reference sequence). The ends lost 1 base at V and 2 bases at J; junction bases unmatched: 7. The CDR3 sequence is 15 residues long. The CDR3 nucleotides are TGCAGTGCTAGAGCGGGAGGGGGTGGTACCTACGAGCAGTACTTC. It translates to CSARAGGGGTYEQYF.